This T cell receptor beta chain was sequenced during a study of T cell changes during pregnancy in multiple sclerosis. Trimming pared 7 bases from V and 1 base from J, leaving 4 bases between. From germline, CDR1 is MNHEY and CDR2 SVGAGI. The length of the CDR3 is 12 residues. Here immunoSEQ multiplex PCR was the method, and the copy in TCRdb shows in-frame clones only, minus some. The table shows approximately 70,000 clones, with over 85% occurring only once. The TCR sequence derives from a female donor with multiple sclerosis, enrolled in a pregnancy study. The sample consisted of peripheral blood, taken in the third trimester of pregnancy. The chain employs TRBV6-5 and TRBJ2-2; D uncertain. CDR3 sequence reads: CASIQNTGELFF. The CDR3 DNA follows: TGTGCCAGCATACAGAACACCGGGGAGCTGTTTTTT.